The T cell receptor (beta chain) described here comes from a study of cytomegalovirus exposure and HLA in healthy donors. The study's findings and limits: 150 to 200 TCR beta chains were listed as cytomegalovirus-associated.

A multiplex PCR was run with 60 Vbeta primers and 13 Jbeta primers. Original handling: Later analysis identified approximately 88 million unique TCR beta chains, about 11 million shared. TCRdb's copy holds only in-frame clones and misses some; the assay was immunoSEQ multiplex PCR. The DNA gave D and trimming, while V, J and clone size come from that table. The repertoire holds some 180,000 clones, with roughly 68% as singletons. In the case of this clone: Its antigen is currently unknown.

The trim removed 8 bases at V and 7 bases at J, leaving 8 bases unmatched. The CDR3 totals 14 residues. Germline CDR1 is MNHNS and CDR2 is SASEGT. This clonotype was obtained from a woman aged 25-40 years in good health and CMV-seronegative. Sequencing was carried out using PBMCs. The chain joins TRBV6-1 to TRBJ1-4; 9 bases line up with TRBD1. CDR3 in DNA: TGTGCCAGCCGAGGAGGGACAGGGAGTGAAAAACTGTTTTTT. This gives the protein CASRGGTGSEKLFF.